The 6 T cell receptor beta chains below come from one sample, sequenced in a study of regulatory T cells in long-lasting Graves disease (dated by TCRdb to about 2021). Library construction relied on multiplex PCR. For sequencing, an Illumina HiSeq 4000 was employed. CDR3 regions were amplified by Arm-PCR with iRepertoire HTBI primers to construct TCR beta libraries. TCRdb reanalyzed the raw reads on its own, using fastp at Q25 for trimming and MiXCR for clone calling, and kept in-frame beta chains. Under each unique CDR3 protein, matching rows form one entry showing the most common genes and DNA. The sample includes about half a million distinct CDR3 sequences, with 22% observed a single time. The leading ten clones occupy under 15% of the sample. The time point label of this sample denotes: persistent/refractory GD, antithyroid drugs over 5 years with positive TRAb. RNA was extracted from PBMCs in TRIzol for both TCR sequencing and RNA sequencing.

The sample in question was peripheral blood mononuclear cells (PBMCs), obtained when the disease was refractory, from a patient treated with antithyroid drugs. These receptors were obtained from a female donor with Graves disease.

This clonotype came up many times. V gene TRBV6-5 combines with J gene TRBJ1-5, with D possibly matching TRBD1 (5 bases). CDR3 length equals 15 residues. V lost 3 bases and J 2 bases, leaving 11 bases between the germline ends. Germline V gene data show CDR1 as MNHEY and CDR2 as SVGAGI. DNA for the CDR3: TGTGCCAGCAGTTATTGGGGGACGGGCAATCAGCCCCAGCATTTT. It specifies CASSYWGTGNQPQHF.

This clonotype came up many times. The gene calls are TRBV28 and TRBJ1-1, with D tentatively TRBD1 (6 bases). The V end lost 2 bases, the J end lost 4 bases, and 14 bases lay between the germline ends. The CDR3 is made up of 15 amino acids. CDR1 is MDHEN and CDR2 is SYDVKM in the germline V gene. This CDR3 is CASSLMTGRSTEAFF. Here the CDR3 DNA reads TGTGCCAGCAGTTTAATGACAGGACGGAGCACTGAAGCTTTCTTT.

J is TRBJ2-5 and V is TRBV6-1; D may match TRBD1 or TRBD2 (5 bases each). The V gene's germline CDR1 is MNHNS and CDR2 SASEGT. This CDR3 is 15 amino acids long. Trimming shortened V by 5 bases and J by 1 base, and 14 bases separated the two germline ends. Written as DNA, the CDR3 is TGTGCCAGCAGTTACTTGGGGACGCCCCAAGAGACCCAGTACTTC. Its translation: CASSYLGTPQETQYF.

This clonotype was detected many times. The chain joins TRBV15 to TRBJ2-7, with a possible D match to TRBD1 (5 bases). Germline CDR1 and CDR2: LNHNV and YYDKDF (reference sequence). The CDR3 contains 15 residues. V was trimmed by 5 bases and J by 1 base, leaving 15 bases between them. The DNA for the CDR3 is TGTGCCACCAGCCCCAGGGCAGGTACTTCCTACGAGCAGTACTTC. Its protein is CATSPRAGTSYEQYF. Full variable domain (remainder filled in from reference TRBV15 and TRBJ2-7): DAMVIQNPRYQVTQFGKPVTLSCSQTLNHNVMYWYQQKSSQAPKLLFHYYDKDFNNEADTPDNFQSRRPNTSFCFLDIRSPGLGDTAMYLCATSPRAGTSYEQYFGPGTRLTVT.

V and J are TRBV10-2 and TRBJ2-7, with D hard to call. Between the trimmed V and J ends, which lost 6 bases and 0 bases, there was a span of 9 bases. The CDR3 length is 13 residues. The germline V gene encodes CDR1 WSHSY and CDR2 SAAADI. CDR3 coding DNA: TGCGCCAGCAGCCTAATTAGCTCCTACGAGCAGTACTTC. Translation gives CASSLISSYEQYF.

This clonotype was recorded a few times. This chain links TRBV15 with TRBJ1-1, with unresolved D. Looked up from germline, CDR1 is LNHNV and CDR2 is YYDKDF (reference sequence). V lost 1 base, J lost 0 bases, and 6 bases lay in between. The CDR3 contains 14 residues. CDR3 in amino acids: CATSRVDVNTEAFF. CDR3 coding DNA: TGTGCCACCAGCAGAGTGGACGTGAACACTGAAGCTTTCTTT.